These 32 T cell receptor beta chains originate from one sample sequenced in a study of cytomegalovirus exposure and HLA in healthy donors. 13 Jbeta primers and 60 Vbeta primers were used for the PCR. Repertoires were generated with immunoSEQ multiplex PCR, while TCRdb's copy carries only in-frame clones and drops some. The sample consists of about 250,000 clones, over 70% of them appearing once. Sequencing used PBMCs. These receptors all come from a girl aged 2-10 years in good health and CMV-seronegative.

This clone has just one count. The chain uses TRBV7-9 and TRBJ1-3, with D hard to call. Looked up from germline, CDR1 is SEHNR and CDR2 is FQNEAQ (reference sequence). V lost 0 bases, J lost 6 bases, and 21 bases lay in between. CDR3 length equals 18 residues. Written as DNA, the CDR3 is TGTGCCAGCAGCTTAGCTAGGTCAGCGGGATCCCCGTCAAACACCATATATTTT. Encoded protein: CASSLARSAGSPSNTIYF.

The chain has TRBV14 and TRBJ2-7, with 7 nucleotides matching TRBD1. J was trimmed by 2 bases and V by 0 bases; bases with no gene match: 7. Germline V lookup: CDR1 SGHDN, CDR2 FVKESK. This CDR3 is 16 amino acids long. DNA of the CDR3: TGTGCCAGCAGCCAAGAACGGGACAGACCCGCCTACGAGCAGTACTTC. As protein: CASSQERDRPAYEQYF.

The chain joins TRBV4-1 to TRBJ2-5, with 7 bases identical to TRBD2. The CDR3 is 14 residues long. The J segment lost 6 bases and the V segment lost 1 base, leaving 5 bases of the junction unmatched. The germline V gene has CDR1 MGHRA and CDR2 YSYEKL. CDR3 bases: TGCGCCAGCAGCCAAGTAGAGGGAGGGCAGACCCAGTACTTC. As protein: CASSQVEGGQTQYF.

This clone was counted a single time. The chain joins TRBV5-6 to TRBJ2-2, with 11 bases lining up with TRBD2. Germline values: CDR1 SGHDT, CDR2 YYEEEE. Trimming removed 0 bases from V and 5 bases from J; junction bases left unmatched: 9. The CDR3 has 18 residues. The CDR3 bases are TGTGCCAGCAGCTTGGATCTAGCGGGGGGCCGTTGGACCGGGGAGCTGTTTTTT. Protein sequence: CASSLDLAGGRWTGELFF.

This chain links TRBV14 with TRBJ2-2, with a possible D match to TRBD1 (6 bases). CDR3 length: 16 residues. Trimming took 0 bases from V and 3 from J, leaving 11 bases between them. Germline V gene lookup returns CDR1 SGHDN and CDR2 FVKESK. The CDR3 spells CASSQDYRVYTGELFF. The CDR3 DNA reads as TGTGCCAGCAGCCAAGATTACAGGGTTTACACCGGGGAGCTGTTTTTT.

The rearrangement joins TRBV10-2 to TRBJ1-2; D is ambiguous. Trimming removed 3 bases at V and 2 bases at J, with 7 bases between. CDR1 and CDR2 from the germline V gene are WSHSY and SAAADI. This CDR3 has 13 amino acids. CDR3 nucleotides: TGCGCCAGCAGTGAACACAAAAACTATGGCTACACCTTC. This gives the protein CASSEHKNYGYTF.

V is TRBV7-6 and J is TRBJ2-2; TRBD1 aligns across 10 bases. V trimming: 5 bases; J trimming: 2 bases; junction bases outside the gene matches: 5. CDR1 SGHVS and CDR2 FNYEAQ come from the germline V gene. The CDR3 runs 16 residues. CDR3 residues: CASSGRDRGNTGELFF. CDR3 nucleotides: TGTGCCAGCAGCGGCCGGGACAGGGGAAACACCGGGGAGCTGTTTTTT.

The gene calls are TRBV30 and TRBJ1-4; 7 nucleotides match TRBD1. Germline CDR1 reads GTSNPN; CDR2 reads SVGIG (reference sequence). This CDR3 is built from 12 residues. The CDR3: CAGGTAYEKLFF. As DNA, the CDR3 is TGTGCTGGTGGGACAGCTTATGAAAAACTGTTTTTT. The whole variable domain, filled in from reference TRBV30 and TRBJ1-4, reads SQTIHQWPATLVQPVGSPLSLECTVEGTSNPNLYWYRQAAGRGLQLLFYSVGIGQISSEVPQNLSASRPQDRQFILSSKKLLLSDSGFYLCAGGTAYEKLFFGSGTQLSVL.

The chain combines TRBV30 with TRBJ1-5, with a weak D call TRBD1 (5 bases). V was shortened by 3 bases and J by 7 bases, with 13 bases between the two germline ends. The V gene's germline CDR1 is GTSNPN and CDR2 SVGIG (reference sequence). CDR3 size: 13 residues. CDR3 nucleotide sequence: TGTGCCTGGAGCCTCGACAGTAGCCAGCCCCAGCATTTT. Translation gives CAWSLDSSQPQHF.

The chain links TRBV19 to TRBJ1-1, with D maybe TRBD1 (5 bases). From germline, CDR1 is LNHDA and CDR2 SQIVND (reference sequence). Trimming cost V 5 bases and J 1 base, with 5 bases left between them. The length of the CDR3 is 12 residues. The DNA for the CDR3 is TGTGCCAGTAGTGACAGGAACACTGAAGCTTTCTTT. Its translation is CASSDRNTEAFF.

This rearrangement joins TRBV5-4 to TRBJ2-1, with 8 bases fitting TRBD2. This CDR3 is built from 15 residues. The germline CDR1 and CDR2 sequences are SGHNT and YYREEE (reference sequence). Losses at the gene ends were 0 bases for V and 8 bases for J; bases not matched to a gene: 7. The CDR3 reads CASSLDGGASHEQFF. The CDR3 nucleotides are TGTGCCAGCAGCTTGGACGGGGGGGCCAGCCATGAGCAGTTCTTC.

J is TRBJ1-1 and V is TRBV10-3; the match to TRBD1 covers 9 bases. CDR1 is ENHRY, CDR2 SYGVKD, per germline. This CDR3 has 14 residues. With 3 bases clipped from V and 3 bases from J, the junction kept 2 bases outside the gene matches. The chain's CDR3 is CAISEWTGDTEAFF. The CDR3 DNA follows: TGTGCCATCAGTGAATGGACAGGGGACACTGAAGCTTTCTTT.

The chain combines TRBV11-2 with TRBJ1-1; TRBD1 might be the D (5 bases). The CDR3 has 17 amino acids. CDR1 and CDR2 from the germline V gene are SGHAT and FQNNGV. V was cut by 4 bases and J by 2 bases, with 20 bases left in between. The CDR3 is CASSSTWGGRVNTEAFF. DNA of the CDR3: TGTGCCAGCAGCTCGACTTGGGGCGGAAGGGTTAACACTGAAGCTTTCTTT.

This clone has a handful of counts. DNA of the CDR3: TGTGCCAGCAGCTCTTCGGGTGCTAGCACAGATACGCAGTATTTT. Translated, it gives CASSSSGASTDTQYF. This rearrangement joins TRBV5-8 to TRBJ2-3, with unresolved D. Germline V CDR1 and CDR2: SGHTS, YDEGEE. Trimming removed 3 bases from V and 0 bases from J, with 11 bases in between. The CDR3 spans 15 residues.

V usage is TRBV29-1 and J usage is TRBJ2-7; tentatively, D is TRBD2 (6 bases). The CDR3 loop spans 13 amino acids. V lost 4 bases to trimming and J lost 2 bases, with 12 bases between them. In germline, CDR1 is SQVTM, CDR2 ANQGSEA. The CDR3 nucleotides are TGCAGCGTTGGGCGGGATTACCCCTACGAGCAGTACTTC. Encoded protein: CSVGRDYPYEQYF.

The V gene is TRBV20-1, the J gene TRBJ2-7; tentative D call: TRBD1 (5 bases). This CDR3 has 11 residues. Per the germline V gene, CDR1 is DFQATT and CDR2 is SNEGSKA (reference sequence). V gave up 4 bases and J gave up 4 bases, with 8 bases separating them. The CDR3 nucleotides read TGCAGTGCTAAACAGGATTACGAGCAGTACTTC. Translation: CSAKQDYEQYF.

This clone was found once. The chain employs TRBV9 and TRBJ1-5; 8 bases map to TRBD1. CDR1 SGDLS and CDR2 YYNGEE come from the germline V gene. The CDR3 runs 14 residues. V lost 4 bases, J lost 5 bases, and 5 bases stayed unmatched. The CDR3 region has the DNA TGTGCCAGCAGCATTACAGGGGGACATCAGCCCCAGCATTTT. Amino acids: CASSITGGHQPQHF.

The rearrangement links TRBV10-2 to TRBJ1-2; 11 bases map to TRBD1. Trimming removed 7 bases from V and 1 base from J; junction bases left unmatched: 2. The length of the CDR3 is 14 residues. Germline loops: CDR1 WSHSY, CDR2 SAAADI. The DNA for the CDR3 is TGCGCCAGCACTGGGACAGGGGGTAACTATGGCTACACCTTC. Amino acid sequence: CASTGTGGNYGYTF.

The chain carries TRBV6-6 and TRBJ2-3; 7 bases align to TRBD2. J lost 4 bases, V lost 7 bases, and 5 bases had no gene match. The CDR3 spans 13 residues. Per the germline V gene, CDR1 is MNHNY and CDR2 is SVGAGI (reference sequence). This CDR3 reads CASTGGRADTQYF. CDR3 DNA sequence: TGTGCCAGCACCGGGGGGAGGGCAGATACGCAGTATTTT.

The chain couples TRBV2 to TRBJ1-1, with 10 bases identical to TRBD1. In germline, CDR1 is SNHLY, CDR2 FYNNEI. V lost 9 bases, J lost 4 bases, and 20 bases stayed unmatched. The CDR3 runs 18 residues. The CDR3 nucleotides are TGTGCCAGTGATATTCTCGGGACAGGGGCGGGGGGTGGCACTGAAGCTTTCTTT. Protein product: CASDILGTGAGGGTEAFF.

Points on this clone: One end of the junction is discordant with germline, which a read error may explain. Other DNA sequences in the sample encode the same CDR3. The chain carries TRBV9 and TRBJ1-6, with D unclear. This CDR3 spans 16 amino acids. Germline values: CDR1 SGDLS, CDR2 YYNGEE. CDR3 DNA sequence: TGTGCCAGCAGCGTAGGCGGGCTTATAGGTAATTCCCCCCTCCACTTT. This codes for CASSVGGLIGNSPLHF.

This chain joins TRBV6-5 and TRBJ2-5, with TRBD1 matching over 7 bases. Germline V gene data show CDR1 as MNHEY and CDR2 as SVGAGI. V was clipped by 6 bases and J by 2 bases; unmatched bases: 6. This CDR3 comprises 14 residues. The DNA of the CDR3 is TGTGCCAGCAGCTGGACGGGACAGCAAGAGACCCAGTACTTC. It encodes CASSWTGQQETQYF.

A few counts support this clone. This chain joins TRBV2 and TRBJ2-7, with 10 bases identical to TRBD1. This CDR3 region has 14 residues. Germline V gives CDR1 SNHLY, CDR2 FYNNEI. Losses at the gene ends were 4 bases for V and 3 bases for J; bases not matched to a gene: 3. The CDR3 sequence: CASSVGDRGYEQYF. The CDR3 DNA reads TGTGCCAGCAGTGTGGGGGACAGGGGCTACGAGCAGTACTTC.

The chain employs TRBV9 and TRBJ2-1; D perhaps matches TRBD2 (6 bases). V was pared by 4 bases and J by 9 bases, with 17 bases between. CDR3 length: 14 amino acids. Germline CDR1 SGDLS, CDR2 YYNGEE. CDR3 residues: CASSPVNGGSEQFF. The CDR3 DNA reads TGTGCCAGCAGCCCCGTGAATGGGGGGAGTGAGCAGTTCTTC.

V gene TRBV6-6 combines with J gene TRBJ1-4; D is possibly TRBD1 (5 bases). Germline V gene sequence: CDR1 MNHNY, CDR2 SVGAGI (reference sequence). The CDR3 loop spans 15 amino acids. V dropped 1 base and J dropped 8 bases, with 14 bases sitting between them. The CDR3 DNA sequence: TGTGCCAGCAGTTACTTGGGGCAGGGAGGCGAAAAACTGTTTTTT. This gives the protein CASSYLGQGGEKLFF.

The chain combines TRBV5-4 with TRBJ1-1; perhaps TRBD1 as D (5 bases). The CDR3 spans 16 residues. Germline CDR1 SGHNT, CDR2 YYREEE (reference sequence). Between the trimmed V and J ends, which lost 0 bases and 0 bases, there was a span of 12 bases. This chain's CDR3 is CASSLGGGGVNTEAFF. The CDR3 nucleotides are TGTGCCAGCAGCTTGGGGGGCGGGGGGGTGAACACTGAAGCTTTCTTT.

The gene calls are TRBV7-3 and TRBJ2-1, with unresolved D. Trimming pared 5 bases from V and 8 bases from J, leaving 16 bases between. Germline CDR1 SGHTA, CDR2 FQGTGA. The CDR3 covers 14 residues. The CDR3 protein is CASSLNTVWHEQFF. The CDR3 coding sequence is TGTGCCAGCAGCCTGAACACCGTTTGGCATGAGCAGTTCTTC.

The CDR3 is CASSSPGQGRTEAFF. CDR3 in DNA: TGTGCCAGCAGTTCGCCGGGACAGGGTCGAACTGAAGCTTTCTTT. The rearrangement joins TRBV28 to TRBJ1-1; TRBD1 matches 9 bases. V was pared by 4 bases and J by 5 bases, with 8 bases of the junction left unmatched. The germline gives CDR1 MDHEN, CDR2 SYDVKM. The CDR3 is 15 residues long. The whole variable domain, remainder taken from reference TRBV28 and TRBJ1-1, is DVKVTQSSRYLVKRTGEKVFLECVQDMDHENMFWYRQDPGLGLRLIYFSYDVKMKEKGDIPEGYSVSREKKERFSLILESASTNQTSMYLCASSSPGQGRTEAFFGQGTRLTVV.

The chain links TRBV20-1 to TRBJ1-1; TRBD1 matches at 7 bases. The CDR3 covers 11 residues. Germline V gene data show CDR1 as DFQATT and CDR2 as SNEGSKA (reference sequence). V shed 6 bases and J 10 bases; nucleotides not matched to a gene: 8. CDR3 protein: CSAEGQSVAFF. In nucleotides, the CDR3 is TGCAGTGCAGAGGGACAGTCGGTAGCTTTCTTT.

The CDR3 reads CASSLYPRIYGYTF. DNA of the CDR3: TGTGCCAGCAGTTTATACCCCAGAATCTATGGCTACACCTTC. V is TRBV27 and J is TRBJ1-2; D not certain. Trimming took 1 base from V and 4 from J, leaving 10 bases between them. Germline V gives CDR1 MNHEY, CDR2 SMNVEV (reference sequence). This CDR3 spans 14 amino acids.

This chain joins TRBV11-2 and TRBJ1-1, with a weak D call TRBD1 (6 bases). Deletions cut 5 bases from V and 4 bases from J, with 11 bases between. The CDR3 contains 13 residues. From germline, CDR1 is SGHAT and CDR2 FQNNGV. The DNA of the CDR3 is TGTGCCAGCAGCGAAGGGGGGGGCACTGAAGCTTTCTTT. It is translated as CASSEGGGTEAFF.

The chain has TRBV5-1 and TRBJ1-4, with D possibly matching TRBD1 (5 bases). The CDR3 length is 17 residues. Germline CDR1 and CDR2: SGHRS and YFSETQ. The V end lost 0 bases, the J end lost 2 bases, and 14 bases lay between the germline ends. CDR3 in amino acids: CASSLAIKRGTNEKLFF. As DNA, the CDR3 is TGCGCCAGCAGCTTGGCCATAAAAAGGGGCACTAATGAAAAACTGTTTTTT.